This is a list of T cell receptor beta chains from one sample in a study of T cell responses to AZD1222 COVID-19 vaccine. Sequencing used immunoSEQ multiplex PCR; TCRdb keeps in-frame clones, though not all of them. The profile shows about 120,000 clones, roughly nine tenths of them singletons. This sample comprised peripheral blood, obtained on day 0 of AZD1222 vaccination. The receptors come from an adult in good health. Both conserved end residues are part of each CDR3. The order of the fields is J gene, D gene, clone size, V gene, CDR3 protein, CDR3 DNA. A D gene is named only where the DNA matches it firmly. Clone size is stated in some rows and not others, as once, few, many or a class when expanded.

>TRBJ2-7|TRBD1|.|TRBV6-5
CASFRDRGGEQYF
TGTGCCAGCTTCCGGGACAGGGGAGGCGAGCAGTACTTC
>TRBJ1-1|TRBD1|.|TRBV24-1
CATSGTGEGEAFF
TGTGCCACCAGTGGTACAGGGGAGGGTGAAGCTTTCTTT
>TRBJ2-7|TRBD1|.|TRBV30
CACRTGFSYEQYF
TGCGCCTGTCGGACAGGGTTTTCCTACGAGCAGTACTTC
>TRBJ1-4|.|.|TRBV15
CATSRDTPGRLANEKLFF
TGTGCCACCAGCAGAGATACGCCAGGGCGGTTAGCTAATGAAAAACTGTTTTTT
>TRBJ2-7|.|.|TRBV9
CASSVDPGTLAYEQYF
TGTGCCAGCAGCGTAGACCCCGGGACTTTGGCCTACGAGCAGTACTTC
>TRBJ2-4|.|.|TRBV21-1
CASSNPWDAKVNIQYF
TGTGCCAGCAGCAATCCGTGGGACGCCAAAGTGAACATTCAGTACTTC
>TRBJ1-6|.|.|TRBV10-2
CASSDVGRSWNSPLHF
TGCGCCAGCAGTGATGTCGGCCGGAGTTGGAATTCACCCCTCCACTTT
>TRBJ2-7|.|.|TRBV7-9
CASSITFYEQYF
TGTGCCAGCAGCATTACCTTCTACGAGCAGTACTTC
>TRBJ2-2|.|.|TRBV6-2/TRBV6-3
CASSSLRGLFF
TGTGCCAGCAGTTCACTTAGGGGGCTGTTTTTT
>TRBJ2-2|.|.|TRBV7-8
CASSLGQYTGELFF
TGTGCCAGCAGCTTAGGACAGTACACCGGGGAGCTGTTTTTT
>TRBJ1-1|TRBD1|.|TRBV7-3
CASSRDRVTEAFF
TGTGCCAGCAGCCGAGACAGGGTCACTGAAGCTTTCTTT
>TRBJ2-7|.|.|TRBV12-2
CASRLEAPGLAYSYEQYF
TGTGCAAGTCGCTTAGAAGCCCCCGGACTAGCCTATTCCTACGAGCAGTACTTC
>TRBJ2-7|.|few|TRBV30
CAWSPKGSGYYEQYF
TGTGCCTGGAGCCCAAAGGGTAGCGGCTACTACGAGCAGTACTTC
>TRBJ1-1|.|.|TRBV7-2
CASSLVGRISTTEAFF
TGTGCCAGCAGCTTAGTGGGCAGAATTTCAACCACTGAAGCTTTCTTT
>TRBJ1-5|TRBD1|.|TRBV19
CASSIRQGHSNQPQHF
TGTGCCAGTAGTATCAGACAGGGCCATAGCAATCAGCCCCAGCATTTT
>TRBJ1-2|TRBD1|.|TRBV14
CASSQGDYGYTF
TGTGCCAGCAGTCAGGGGGACTATGGCTACACCTTC
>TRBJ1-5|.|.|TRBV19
CASSSQGYGDQPQHF
TGTGCCAGTAGTTCACAGGGTTATGGGGATCAGCCCCAGCATTTT
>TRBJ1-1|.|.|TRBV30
CAWRGTWEAFF
TGTGCCTGGAGGGGGACTTGGGAAGCTTTCTTT
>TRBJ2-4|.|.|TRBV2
CASSTQGIRAKNIQYF
TGTGCCAGCAGTACACAGGGAATTCGTGCCAAAAACATTCAGTACTTC
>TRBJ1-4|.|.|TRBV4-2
CASSQGTSQLNEKLFF
TGTGCCAGCAGCCAAGGGACCTCCCAACTTAATGAAAAACTGTTTTTT
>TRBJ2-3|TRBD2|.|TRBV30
CAWSSKREVLDTQYF
TGTGCCTGGAGTTCAAAGCGGGAAGTTTTAGATACGCAGTATTTT
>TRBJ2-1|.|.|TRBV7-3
CASSLGGSGAYNEQFF
TGTGCCAGCAGTTTAGGTGGGAGTGGCGCCTACAATGAGCAGTTCTTC
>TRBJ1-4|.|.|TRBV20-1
CSAFNEKLFF
TGCAGTGCTTTTAATGAAAAACTGTTTTTT
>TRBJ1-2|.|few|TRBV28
CASSLGMPRSYGYTF
TGTGCCAGCAGTTTAGGGATGCCCAGAAGCTATGGCTACACCTTC
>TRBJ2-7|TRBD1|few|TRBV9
CASSVTSGQGYEQYF
TGTGCCAGCAGCGTCACATCGGGACAGGGCTACGAGCAGTACTTC
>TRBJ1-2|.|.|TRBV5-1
CASSLDGQNYGYTF
TGCGCCAGCAGCTTGGACGGACAGAACTATGGCTACACCTTC
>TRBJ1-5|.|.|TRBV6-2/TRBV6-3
CASSYPPGARGSNQPQHF
TGTGCCAGCAGTTACCCCCCGGGGGCGAGGGGAAGCAATCAGCCCCAGCATTTT
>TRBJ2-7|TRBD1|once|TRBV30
CAWNRDRGIEQYF
TGTGCCTGGAACCGGGACAGGGGAATCGAGCAGTACTTC
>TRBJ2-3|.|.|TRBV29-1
CSGGPPLKGRNTDTQYF
TGCAGCGGTGGACCCCCCCTCAAGGGGCGGAACACAGATACGCAGTATTTT
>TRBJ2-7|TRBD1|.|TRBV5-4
CASSPGTGGREQYF
TGTGCCAGCAGCCCCGGGACAGGGGGTCGCGAGCAGTACTTC
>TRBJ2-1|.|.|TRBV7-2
CASSPGAPYNEQFF
TGTGCCAGCAGCCCCGGGGCACCCTACAATGAGCAGTTCTTC
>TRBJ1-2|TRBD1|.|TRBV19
CASSDPERQGNYGYTF
TGTGCCAGTAGTGATCCTGAGCGACAGGGGAACTATGGCTACACCTTC
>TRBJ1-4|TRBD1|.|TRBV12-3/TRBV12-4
CASSPGQGIELFF
TGTGCCAGCAGTCCGGGACAGGGTATAGAACTGTTTTTT
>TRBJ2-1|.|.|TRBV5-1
CATTTGGEQFF
TGCGCCACCACCACCGGGGGTGAGCAGTTCTTC
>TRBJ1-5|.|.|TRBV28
CASGVIGPNQPQHF
TGTGCCAGCGGGGTTATTGGGCCCAATCAGCCCCAGCATTTT
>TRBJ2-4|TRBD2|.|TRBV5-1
CASSLAGGNIQYF
TGCGCCAGCAGCTTAGCGGGAGGGAACATTCAGTACTTC
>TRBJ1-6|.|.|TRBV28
CASSLWQQNSPLHF
TGTGCCAGCAGTTTATGGCAGCAGAATTCACCCCTCCACTTT
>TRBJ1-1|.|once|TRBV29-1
CSVARVDTEAFF
TGCAGCGTTGCCAGGGTCGACACTGAAGCTTTCTTT
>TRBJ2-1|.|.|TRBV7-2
CASSPGRDLGNEQFF
TGTGCCAGCAGCCCCGGCCGGGACCTAGGGAATGAGCAGTTCTTC
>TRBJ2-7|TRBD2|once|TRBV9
CASSVGVASGPYEQYF
TGTGCCAGCAGCGTCGGGGTGGCTAGCGGGCCCTACGAGCAGTACTTC
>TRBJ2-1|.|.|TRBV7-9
CASSLRGFNEQFF
TGTGCCAGCAGCTTACGTGGTTTCAATGAGCAGTTCTTC
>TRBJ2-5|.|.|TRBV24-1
CATSDLREGKETQYF
TGTGCCACCAGTGATTTGCGGGAAGGGAAGGAGACCCAGTACTTC
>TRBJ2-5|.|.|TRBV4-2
CASSQNRVGETQYF
TGTGCCAGCAGCCAAAACAGGGTTGGAGAGACCCAGTACTTC
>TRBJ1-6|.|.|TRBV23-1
CASTRPGGQSISPLHF
TGCGCCAGCACCCGCCCGGGGGGGCAAAGTATTTCACCCCTCCACTTT
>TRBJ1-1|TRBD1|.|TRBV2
CASATGGGLNTEAFF
TGTGCCAGCGCCACAGGGGGCGGATTGAACACTGAAGCTTTCTTT
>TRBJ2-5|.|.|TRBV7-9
CASSSGRGQPHQETQYF
TGTGCCAGCAGCTCTGGGCGGGGACAACCGCATCAAGAGACCCAGTACTTC
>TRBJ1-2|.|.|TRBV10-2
CASSDSDSNYGYTF
TGCGCCAGCAGTGACTCCGACAGCAACTATGGCTACACCTTC
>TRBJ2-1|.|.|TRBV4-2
CASRATGDEQFF
TGTGCCAGCAGGGCGACAGGCGATGAGCAGTTCTTC
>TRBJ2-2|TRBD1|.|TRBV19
CASRTGGTGELFF
TGTGCCAGTAGAACAGGGGGCACCGGGGAGCTGTTTTTT
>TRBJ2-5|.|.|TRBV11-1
CASSLQGETQYF
TGTGCCAGCAGCTTGCAGGGCGAGACCCAGTACTTC
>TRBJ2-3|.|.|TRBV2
CASRAGLTDTQYF
TGTGCCAGCAGGGCGGGCCTCACAGATACGCAGTATTTT
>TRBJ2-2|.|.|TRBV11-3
CASSLDPAGANTGELFF
TGTGCCAGCAGCTTAGATCCGGCAGGGGCGAACACCGGGGAGCTGTTTTTT
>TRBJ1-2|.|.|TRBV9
CASSVGNANYGYTF
TGTGCCAGCAGCGTAGGGAACGCCAACTATGGCTACACCTTC
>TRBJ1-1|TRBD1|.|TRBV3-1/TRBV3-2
CASRQGKNTEAFF
TGTGCCAGCCGACAGGGAAAAAACACTGAAGCTTTCTTT
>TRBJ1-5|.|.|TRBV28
CASSWTVSNQPQHF
TGTGCCAGCAGTTGGACAGTAAGCAATCAGCCCCAGCATTTT
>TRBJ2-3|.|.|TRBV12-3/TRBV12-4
CASSLEGPAQYF
TGTGCCAGCAGTTTAGAGGGACCGGCGCAGTATTTT
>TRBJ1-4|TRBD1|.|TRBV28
CASSPHRTGGNEKLFF
TGTGCCAGCAGTCCACATCGGACAGGGGGTAATGAAAAACTGTTTTTT